The source of this T cell receptor beta chain is a study of CD8+CD57+ T cells in acquired aplastic anemia. On the study more broadly: Sorted CD4+ and CD8+ cells yielded about 3.1 ug of DNA on average. General study points: Between patients and controls, CD8+ Simpson's diversity did not vary significantly.

The length of the CDR3 is 12 residues. Trimming cost V 4 bases and J 6 bases, with 8 bases left between them. CDR1 and CDR2 from the germline V gene are SGHTA and FQGNSA. Turning to this clonotype: The antigen is undetermined.

The study profiled TCR beta VDJ and CDR3 using genomic DNA as template. TCRdb reprocessed the reads with MiXCR, giving one entry per CDR3 protein. The table shows about 160,000 distinct CDR3 sequences, with approximately 40% occurring only once. This chain uses TRBV7-2 with TRBJ2-3; TRBD1 is a possible D gene (6 bases). This clonotype was obtained from a human donor in good health. Sequencing was carried out using sorted CD4+, CD8+, or CD8+CD57+ T cells (not recorded which) from PBMCs. For the CDR3, the DNA is TGTGCCAGCAGCTCCACAGGGGATACGCAGTATTTT. Residues: CASSSTGDTQYF.